The source of this T cell receptor (beta chain) is a study of CD8 T cells in ankylosing spondylitis. Study-wide points: Disease-linked clones displayed a CD8+ phenotype and appeared relatively rarely in peripheral blood. Characteristic, it appeared, of ankylosing spondylitis blood was a TCR beta motif of eight or nine highly homologous variants.

There are a few counts of this clonotype. Its matching antigen is unknown. TCRdb independently ran MiXCR on the 5' RACE reads; one entry per CDR3 protein. The table lists 750,000 to 850,000 distinct CDR3 sequences, approximately 12% of them singletons. Trimming shortened V by 4 bases and J by 2 bases, and 15 bases separated the two germline ends. The CDR3 totals 15 residues. The germline V gene has CDR1 SGHRS and CDR2 YFSETQ. Sequencing was done on a sample of blood, either unsorted or a sorted T cell fraction (not recorded which). This chain connects TRBV5-1 to TRBJ1-2; TRBD1 is a possible D gene (6 bases). The sequence derives from a male donor with ankylosing spondylitis. The chain's CDR3 is CASSPTPGQNYGYTF. CDR3 DNA sequence: TGCGCCAGCAGCCCGACCCCCGGACAGAACTATGGCTACACCTTC. Complete variable domain (other parts from reference TRBV5-1 and TRBJ1-2): KAGVTQTPRYLIKTRGQQVTLSCSPISGHRSVSWYQQTPGQGLQFLFEYFSETQRNKGNFPGRFSGRQFSNSRSEMNVSTLELGDSALYLCASSPTPGQNYGYTFGSGTRLTVV.